A selection of T cell receptor beta chains follows, all from one sample in a study of T cell repertoires in cytomegalovirus infection. TCRdb reanalysed the reads using MiXCR and keeps one entry per CDR3 protein. The sample includes approximately 250,000 distinct CDR3 sequences, roughly 9% of them seen just once. The sequencing sample was made of PBMCs. The receptors derive from a human donor in good health (CMV status not recorded). Some clones in this sample may be carry-over from other donors' samples. CDR3s include the opening cysteine and the closing phenylalanine or tryptophan. The D gene is left open where the match is weak. A clone size is listed for some rows: how often the clone was seen (once, few, many), or a class if it is expanded.

TRBV7-2	TRBD2	16	many	TRBJ2-7	CASSLESSGGAYEQYF	TGTGCCAGCAGCTTAGAATCTAGCGGGGGAGCCTACGAGCAGTACTTC
TRBV7-2	TRBD2	15	many	TRBJ2-1	CASSSEPGGPNEQFF	TGTGCCAGCAGCTCAGAGCCGGGAGGGCCAAATGAGCAGTTCTTC
TRBV12-3/TRBV12-4	TRBD1	15	-	TRBJ2-5	CASSRGQVVGETQYF	TGTGCCAGCAGCCGGGGACAGGTGGTCGGAGAGACCCAGTACTTC
TRBV12-5	-	14	many	TRBJ1-3	CASGLKASGNTIYF	TGTGCTAGTGGTTTAAAGGCTTCTGGAAACACCATATATTTT
TRBV25-1	-	11	-	TRBJ1-3	CASWQGNTIYF	TGTGCCAGCTGGCAGGGAAACACCATATATTTT
TRBV28	TRBD1	18	few	TRBJ1-1	CASIEIVLTGRLYTEAFF	TGTGCCAGCATAGAGATAGTTTTGACAGGGCGGTTGTACACTGAAGCTTTCTTT
TRBV7-2	-	16	many	TRBJ1-1	CASSLVRARGSTEAFF	TGTGCCAGCAGCTTAGTAAGGGCACGCGGGAGCACTGAAGCTTTCTTT
TRBV7-9	TRBD2	17	many	TRBJ2-5	CASTQRGSGGTQETQYF	TGTGCCAGCACCCAAAGAGGCAGCGGGGGGACCCAAGAGACCCAGTACTTC
TRBV11-2	-	13	few	TRBJ2-1	CASSFPVVNEQFF	TGTGCCAGCAGCTTCCCCGTTGTCAATGAGCAGTTCTTC
TRBV7-8	-	17	many	TRBJ1-4	CASSLRQASATNEKLFF	TGTGCCAGCAGCTTAAGACAGGCTAGTGCAACTAATGAAAAACTGTTTTTT
TRBV19	TRBD1	14	many	TRBJ2-5	CASSEQGAGETQYF	TGTGCCAGTAGTGAACAGGGGGCTGGAGAGACCCAGTACTTC
TRBV7-2	-	16	many	TRBJ2-4	CASSLAQGIEQNIQYF	TGTGCCAGCAGCTTAGCGCAGGGGATTGAACAAAACATTCAGTACTTC
TRBV12-3/TRBV12-4	-	13	many	TRBJ2-7	CASSFGDSDEQYF	TGTGCCAGCAGTTTTGGGGATTCCGACGAGCAGTACTTC
TRBV7-8	-	14	many	TRBJ2-3	CASSLSRSTDTQYF	TGTGCCAGCAGCTTAAGTAGGAGCACAGATACGCAGTATTTT
TRBV7-2	-	15	many	TRBJ1-1	CASSLVGPTNTEAFF	TGTGCCAGCAGCTTAGTCGGACCAACTAACACTGAAGCTTTCTTT
TRBV28	-	15	-	TRBJ2-1	CASILAASPRNEQFF	TGTGCCAGCATCCTGGCAGCCTCTCCTCGAAATGAGCAGTTCTTC
TRBV20-1	-	13	few	TRBJ2-7	CSARAPGLHEQYF	TGCAGTGCTAGAGCCCCGGGGTTACACGAGCAGTACTTC
TRBV5-1	TRBD2	15	few	TRBJ2-1	CASSASGDAYNEQFF	TGCGCCAGCAGCGCAAGCGGGGATGCCTACAATGAGCAGTTCTTC
TRBV7-2	-	15	many	TRBJ1-4	CASSHRGAVYEKLFF	TGTGCCAGCAGCCATCGAGGGGCGGTGTATGAAAAACTGTTTTTT
TRBV6-1	-	15	many	TRBJ1-1	CASRTPARRNTEAFF	TGTGCCAGCAGGACTCCCGCCAGGCGGAACACTGAAGCTTTCTTT
TRBV20-1	TRBD1	15	-	TRBJ2-7	CSAPRDRAAAGEQYF	TGCAGTGCTCCACGCGACAGGGCCGCAGCCGGGGAGCAGTACTTC
TRBV7-3	TRBD1	15	-	TRBJ1-4	CASTSGQGLNEKLFF	TGTGCCAGCACCTCGGGACAGGGCCTTAATGAAAAACTGTTTTTT
TRBV20-1	-	15	-	TRBJ1-5	CSATSGIGRNQPQHF	TGCAGTGCTACCTCAGGAATCGGCCGCAATCAGCCCCAGCATTTT
TRBV14	TRBD1	15	few	TRBJ1-4	CASSGGDRRFEKLFF	TGTGCCAGCAGCGGGGGGGACAGGCGATTTGAAAAACTGTTTTTT
TRBV7-2	TRBD2	14	-	TRBJ2-1	CASSSSGPSNEQFF	TGTGCCAGCAGCTCTAGCGGGCCAAGCAATGAGCAGTTCTTC
TRBV28	-	15	many	TRBJ1-5	CASSYGGLANQPQHF	TGTGCCAGCAGTTACGGGGGCTTGGCGAATCAGCCCCAGCATTTT
TRBV29-1	TRBD1	13	-	TRBJ1-1	CSVETGVNTEAFF	TGCAGCGTTGAAACAGGGGTGAACACTGAAGCTTTCTTT
TRBV7-9	TRBD2	15	many	TRBJ2-1	CASSQTSGRIAEQFF	TGTGCCAGCAGCCAGACTAGCGGGAGAATCGCTGAGCAGTTCTTC
TRBV7-8	TRBD2	15	many	TRBJ2-5	CASSPLAGGSETQYF	TGTGCCAGCAGTCCACTAGCGGGAGGGTCAGAGACCCAGTACTTC
TRBV20-1	-	16	-	TRBJ2-2	CSARDRRTPNTGELFF	TGCAGTGCTAGAGATAGGCGGACTCCGAACACCGGGGAGCTGTTTTTT
TRBV7-6	-	15	many	TRBJ1-4	CASSYVLGDEEKLFF	TGTGCCAGCAGCTATGTCCTGGGGGATGAGGAAAAACTGTTTTTT
TRBV7-2	-	15	many	TRBJ1-1	CASSFAQGGSTEAFF	TGTGCCAGCAGCTTTGCTCAAGGGGGATCCACTGAAGCTTTCTTT
TRBV7-2	-	15	many	TRBJ1-4	CASSLWDGTNEKLFF	TGTGCCAGCAGCTTATGGGACGGAACGAATGAAAAACTGTTTTTT
TRBV7-2	TRBD2	16	many	TRBJ2-5	CASSLDGTSRRETQYF	TGTGCCAGCAGCTTAGACGGGACTAGCCGTCGAGAGACCCAGTACTTC
TRBV28	-	13	few	TRBJ2-1	CASSLARKVEQFF	TGTGCCAGCAGTTTGGCTAGAAAGGTTGAGCAGTTCTTC
TRBV12-5	-	14	many	TRBJ2-1	CASGRDTSYNEQFF	TGTGCTAGTGGGAGAGACACTTCCTACAATGAGCAGTTCTTC
TRBV7-2	-	15	many	TRBJ2-1	CASSLAGGLGNEQFF	TGTGCCAGCAGCTTAGCGGGGGGGCTGGGCAATGAGCAGTTCTTC
TRBV11-2	TRBD2	16	-	TRBJ2-3	CASSSKPGLDTDTQYF	TGTGCCAGCAGCTCGAAGCCGGGACTAGACACAGATACGCAGTATTTT
TRBV25-1	-	19	many	TRBJ1-4	CASSEYPARFNATNEKLFF	TGTGCCAGCAGTGAGTATCCGGCCAGGTTCAATGCAACTAATGAAAAACTGTTTTTT
TRBV12-3/TRBV12-4	TRBD1	15	many	TRBJ1-1	CASSSFIGQGSLAFF	TGTGCCAGCAGTTCCTTCATAGGACAGGGCTCATTGGCTTTCTTT
TRBV24-1	-	15	-	TRBJ2-5	CATSETGTPQETQYF	TGTGCCACCAGTGAAACCGGGACACCCCAAGAGACCCAGTACTTC
TRBV7-2	-	13	few	TRBJ2-1	CASSRVGYNEQFF	TGTGCCAGCAGCCGAGTAGGCTACAATGAGCAGTTCTTC
TRBV7-2	-	17	many	TRBJ2-3	CASSLAPRGKGTDTQYF	TGTGCCAGCAGCTTAGCGCCGAGGGGGAAGGGCACAGATACGCAGTATTTT
TRBV7-2	-	12	medium-sized	TRBJ1-1	CASSLITTEAFF	TGTGCCAGCAGCCTAATTACCACTGAAGCTTTCTTT
TRBV9	-	16	-	TRBJ2-5	CASSQGAAGSQETQYF	TGTGCCAGCAGCCAAGGTGCAGCAGGCTCACAAGAGACCCAGTACTTC
TRBV7-2	-	14	medium-sized	TRBJ1-1	CASSLGGMNTEAFF	TGTGCCAGCAGCTTAGGGGGGATGAACACTGAAGCTTTCTTT
TRBV7-2	-	18	-	TRBJ1-6	CASSLGQAVSSYNSPLHF	TGTGCCAGCAGCTTAGGCCAGGCCGTAAGCTCCTATAATTCACCCCTCCACTTT
TRBV12-3/TRBV12-4	TRBD1	16	many	TRBJ2-2	CASSPRGQVNTGELFF	TGTGCCAGCAGTCCCAGGGGACAGGTGAACACCGGGGAGCTGTTTTTT
TRBV6-1	-	18	few	TRBJ2-3	CASSHEPASRRQADTQYF	TGTGCCAGCAGCCACGAACCCGCTAGCAGACGACAGGCAGATACGCAGTATTTT
TRBV7-2	-	15	many	TRBJ2-1	CASSFKRVTYNEQFF	TGTGCCAGCAGCTTCAAGCGGGTTACCTACAATGAGCAGTTCTTC
TRBV7-2	-	16	many	TRBJ2-6	CASSLVAGVGANVLTF	TGTGCCAGCAGCTTAGTTGCGGGTGTTGGGGCCAACGTCCTGACTTTC
TRBV20-1	-	15	many	TRBJ2-3	CSARISGGSTDTQYF	TGCAGTGCTAGGATATCGGGTGGTAGCACAGATACGCAGTATTTT
TRBV29-1	-	10	few	TRBJ1-2	CSVGPGSYTF	TGCAGCGTTGGACCCGGGAGCTACACCTTC
TRBV25-1	-	12	-	TRBJ2-2	CASSYDTRELFF	TGTGCCAGCAGTTATGACACCAGGGAGCTGTTTTTT
TRBV19	-	17	few	TRBJ2-1	CASSIDDPGASYNEQFF	TGTGCCAGTAGTATAGATGATCCGGGCGCCTCCTACAATGAGCAGTTCTTC